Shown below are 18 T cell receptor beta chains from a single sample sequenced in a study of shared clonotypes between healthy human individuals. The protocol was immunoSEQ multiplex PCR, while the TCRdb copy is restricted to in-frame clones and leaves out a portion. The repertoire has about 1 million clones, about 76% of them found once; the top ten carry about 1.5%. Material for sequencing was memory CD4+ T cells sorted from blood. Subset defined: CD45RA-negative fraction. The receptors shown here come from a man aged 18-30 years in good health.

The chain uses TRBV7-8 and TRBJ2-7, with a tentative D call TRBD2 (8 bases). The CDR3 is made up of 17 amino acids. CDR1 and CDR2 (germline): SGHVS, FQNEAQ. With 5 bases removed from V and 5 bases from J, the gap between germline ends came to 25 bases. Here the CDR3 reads CASSPRQGLVSSNEQYF. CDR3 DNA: TGTGCCAGCAGCCCACGACAGGGACTAGTATCAAGCAACGAGCAGTACTTC.

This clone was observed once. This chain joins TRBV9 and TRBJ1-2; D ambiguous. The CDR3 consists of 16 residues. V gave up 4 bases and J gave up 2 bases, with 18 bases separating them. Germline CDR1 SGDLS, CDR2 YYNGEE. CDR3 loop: CASSPQPELPNYGYTF. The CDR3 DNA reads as TGTGCCAGCAGCCCCCAACCTGAGCTACCCAACTATGGCTACACCTTC.

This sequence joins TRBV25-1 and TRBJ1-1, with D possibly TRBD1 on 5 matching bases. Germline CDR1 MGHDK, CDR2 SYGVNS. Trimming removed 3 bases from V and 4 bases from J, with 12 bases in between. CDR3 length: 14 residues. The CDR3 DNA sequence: TGTGCCAGCAGTGATGGGGGGATAGCCACTGAAGCTTTCTTT. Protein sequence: CASSDGGIATEAFF.

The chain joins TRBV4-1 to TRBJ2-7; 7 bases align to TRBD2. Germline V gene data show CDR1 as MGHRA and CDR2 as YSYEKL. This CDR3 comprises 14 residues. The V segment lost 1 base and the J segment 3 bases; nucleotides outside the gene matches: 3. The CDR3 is CASSQGTRGYEQYF. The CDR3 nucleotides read TGCGCCAGCAGCCAAGGGACTAGGGGCTACGAGCAGTACTTC.

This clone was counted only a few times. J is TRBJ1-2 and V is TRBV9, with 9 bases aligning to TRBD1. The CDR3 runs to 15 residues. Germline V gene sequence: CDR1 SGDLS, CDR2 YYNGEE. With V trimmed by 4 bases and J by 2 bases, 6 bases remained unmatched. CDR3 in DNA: TGTGCCAGCAGCCCCTCCGGGACAGGGAACTATGGCTACACCTTC. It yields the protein CASSPSGTGNYGYTF.

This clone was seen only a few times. The CDR3, as DNA: TGTGCCAGCAGTTCACCGGGACTAGGGGATGAGCAGTTCTTC. Amino acids: CASSSPGLGDEQFF. This chain uses TRBV27 with TRBJ2-1; 8 bases map to TRBD2. This CDR3 region has 14 residues. The ends lost 4 bases at V and 8 bases at J; junction bases unmatched: 7. In germline, CDR1 is MNHEY, CDR2 SMNVEV (reference sequence).

For the CDR3, the DNA is TGTGCCAGCAGCCTCCAAGCAATCTCTGGGGCCAACGTCCTGACTTTC. Translated: CASSLQAISGANVLTF. The chain carries TRBV16 and TRBJ2-6; D unclear. CDR1 and CDR2 from the germline V gene are KGHSY and FQNENV. The CDR3 runs 16 residues. Trimming left V 4 bases short and J 0 bases short, with 10 bases between.

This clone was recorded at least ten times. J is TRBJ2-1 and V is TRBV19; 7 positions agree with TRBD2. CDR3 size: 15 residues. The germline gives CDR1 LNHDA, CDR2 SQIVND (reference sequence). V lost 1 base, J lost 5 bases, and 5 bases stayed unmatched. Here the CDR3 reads CASSIGGRADNEQFF. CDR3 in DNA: TGTGCCAGTAGTATAGGAGGGAGGGCTGACAATGAGCAGTTCTTC.

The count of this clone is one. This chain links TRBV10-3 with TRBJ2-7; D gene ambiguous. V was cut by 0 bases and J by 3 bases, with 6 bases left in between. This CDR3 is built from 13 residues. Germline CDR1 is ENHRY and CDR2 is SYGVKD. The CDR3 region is CAISESHSYEQYF. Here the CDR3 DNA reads TGTGCCATCAGTGAGTCACATAGCTACGAGCAGTACTTC.

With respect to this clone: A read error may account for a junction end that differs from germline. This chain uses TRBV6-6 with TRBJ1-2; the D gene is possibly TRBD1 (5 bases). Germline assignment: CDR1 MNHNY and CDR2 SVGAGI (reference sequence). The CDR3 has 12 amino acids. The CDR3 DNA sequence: TGTGCCAGCAGTTCGGGTTCTGGGGCTACTAAGTTC. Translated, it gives CASSSGSGATKF.

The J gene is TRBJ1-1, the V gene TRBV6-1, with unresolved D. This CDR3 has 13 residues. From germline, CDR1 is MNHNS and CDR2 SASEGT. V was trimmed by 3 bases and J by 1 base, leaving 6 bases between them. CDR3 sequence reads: CASSDSKNTEAFF. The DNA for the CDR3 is TGTGCCAGCAGTGATAGTAAGAACACTGAAGCTTTCTTT.

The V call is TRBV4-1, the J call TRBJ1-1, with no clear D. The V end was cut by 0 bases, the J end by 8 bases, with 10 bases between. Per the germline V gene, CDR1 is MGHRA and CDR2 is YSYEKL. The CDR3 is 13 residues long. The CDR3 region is CASSQDARGEAFF. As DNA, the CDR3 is TGCGCCAGCAGCCAAGATGCGAGAGGGGAAGCTTTCTTT.

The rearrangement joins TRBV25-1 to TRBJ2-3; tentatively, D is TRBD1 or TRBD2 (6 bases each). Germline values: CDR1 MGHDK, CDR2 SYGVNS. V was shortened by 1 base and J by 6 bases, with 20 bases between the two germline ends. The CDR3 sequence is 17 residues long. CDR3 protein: CASSESGGRAVRDTQYF. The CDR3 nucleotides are TGTGCCAGCAGTGAATCCGGGGGCAGGGCGGTGAGGGATACGCAGTATTTT.

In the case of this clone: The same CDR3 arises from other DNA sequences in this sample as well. DNA for the CDR3: TGCGCCAGCAGCTTGGGGGGGACAGCGAACACTGAAGCTTTCTTT. It encodes CASSLGGTANTEAFF. This chain uses TRBV5-1 with TRBJ1-1; the match to TRBD1 covers 7 bases. The length of the CDR3 is 15 residues. Germline V gives CDR1 SGHRS, CDR2 YFSETQ. The V and J ends lost 0 bases and 1 base, in that order; junction bases with no gene match: 3.

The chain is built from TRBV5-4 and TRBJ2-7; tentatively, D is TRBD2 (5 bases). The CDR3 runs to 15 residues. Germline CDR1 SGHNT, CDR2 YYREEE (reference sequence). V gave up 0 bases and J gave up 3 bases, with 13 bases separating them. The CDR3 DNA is TGTGCCAGCAGCTTGGGAGCGGAGGCATTCTACGAGCAGTACTTC. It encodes CASSLGAEAFYEQYF.

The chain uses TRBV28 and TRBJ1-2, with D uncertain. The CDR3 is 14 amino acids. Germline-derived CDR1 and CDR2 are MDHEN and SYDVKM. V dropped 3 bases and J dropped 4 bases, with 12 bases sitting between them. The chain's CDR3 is CASSLRAALYGYTF. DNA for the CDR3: TGTGCCAGCAGTTTGAGAGCGGCGCTCTATGGCTACACCTTC.

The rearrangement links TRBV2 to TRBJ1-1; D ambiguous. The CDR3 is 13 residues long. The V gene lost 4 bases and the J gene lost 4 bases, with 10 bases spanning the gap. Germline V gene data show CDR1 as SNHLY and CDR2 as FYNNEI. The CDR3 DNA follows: TGTGCCAGCAGTGCGGGGAGCGGCACTGAAGCTTTCTTT. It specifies CASSAGSGTEAFF.

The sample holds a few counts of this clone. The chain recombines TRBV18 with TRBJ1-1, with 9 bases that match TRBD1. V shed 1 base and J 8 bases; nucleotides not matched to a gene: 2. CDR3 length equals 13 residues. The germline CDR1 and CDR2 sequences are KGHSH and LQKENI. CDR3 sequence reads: CASSPRTGEEAFF. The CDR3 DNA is TGTGCCAGCTCACCACGGACAGGGGAAGAAGCTTTCTTT.